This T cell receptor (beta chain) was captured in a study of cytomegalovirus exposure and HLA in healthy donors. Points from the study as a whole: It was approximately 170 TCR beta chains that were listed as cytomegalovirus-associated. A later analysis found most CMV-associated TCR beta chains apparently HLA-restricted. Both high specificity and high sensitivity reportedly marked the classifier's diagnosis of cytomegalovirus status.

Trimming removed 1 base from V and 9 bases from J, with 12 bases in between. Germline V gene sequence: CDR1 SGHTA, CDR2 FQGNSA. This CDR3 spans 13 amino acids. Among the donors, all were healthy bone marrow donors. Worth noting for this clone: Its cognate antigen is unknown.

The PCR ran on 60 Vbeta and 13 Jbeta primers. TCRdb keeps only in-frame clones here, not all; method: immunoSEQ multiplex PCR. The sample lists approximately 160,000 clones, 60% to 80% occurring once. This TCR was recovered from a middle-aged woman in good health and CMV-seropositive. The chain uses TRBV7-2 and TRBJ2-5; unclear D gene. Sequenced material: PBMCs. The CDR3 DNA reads TGTGCCAGCAGCTTAGATGGATTTGAGGCCCAGTACTTC. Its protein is CASSLDGFEAQYF. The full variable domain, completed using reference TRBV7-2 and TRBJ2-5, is GAGVSQSPSNKVTEKGKDVELRCDPISGHTALYWYRQSLGQGLEFLIYFQGNSAPDKSGLPSDRFSAERTGGSVSTLTIQRTQQEDSAVYLCASSLDGFEAQYFGPGTRLLVL.